Presented here are 31 T cell receptor beta chains from one specimen sequenced in a study of CD8+CD57+ T cells in acquired aplastic anemia. All patients picked for sequencing had shown, by flow cytometry, an expansion of CD8+CD57+ cells. Genomic DNA provided the template from which TCR beta VDJ and CDR3 profiles were obtained. Via MiXCR, TCRdb re-called the reads, giving one row per CDR3 protein. The table has about 220,000 distinct CDR3 sequences, approximately 45% seen once. The sample was sorted CD4+, CD8+, or CD8+CD57+ T cells (not recorded which) from PBMCs. Receptors originate from a human donor with aplastic anemia.

This clonotype showed up many times. The chain carries TRBV20-1 and TRBJ1-4; D might be TRBD1 (5 bases). CDR1 DFQATT and CDR2 SNEGSKA come from the germline V gene (reference sequence). CDR3 size: 10 residues. Trimming cost V 7 bases and J 7 bases, with 7 bases left between them. The CDR3 DNA follows: TGCAGTGGGGGCCTTGAAAAACTGTTTTTT. It translates to CSGGLEKLFF.

At least ten counts were recorded for this clonotype. This sequence joins TRBV12-3 or TRBV12-4 and TRBJ1-2, with 10 bases that match TRBD1. J was trimmed by 6 bases and V by 6 bases; bases with no gene match: 10. CDR3 length: 15 residues. CDR3 residues: CASRRTGGSQHGYTF. The DNA of the CDR3 is TGTGCCAGCAGGCGGACAGGGGGGTCCCAACATGGCTACACCTTC.

This clonotype was seen repeatedly, ten times or more. CDR3 in amino acids: CASSPHHRSGGSYNEQFF. For the CDR3, the DNA is TGTGCCAGCAGCCCACACCACCGGTCAGGAGGTTCCTACAATGAGCAGTTCTTC. V usage is TRBV4-2 and J usage is TRBJ2-1, with D perhaps TRBD2 (5 bases). Germline V lookup: CDR1 LGHNA, CDR2 YNFKEQ. V was pared by 4 bases and J by 1 base, with 20 bases between. CDR3 length: 18 residues.

In this sample, this clonotype turned up once. The V and J genes are TRBV10-3 and TRBJ1-1, with unresolved D. Trimming pared 0 bases from V and 1 base from J, leaving 9 bases between. The CDR3 totals 15 residues. CDR1 is ENHRY and CDR2 is SYGVKD in the germline V gene. The CDR3 protein is CAISESIGPNTEAFF. The CDR3 nucleotides are TGTGCCATCAGTGAGTCTATCGGGCCGAACACTGAAGCTTTCTTT.

The chain joins TRBV29-1 to TRBJ2-7; TRBD1 aligns across 11 bases. The CDR3 sequence is 12 residues long. Germline V gives CDR1 SQVTM, CDR2 ANQGSEA. J gave up 5 bases and V 7 bases, and 4 bases lay outside the gene matches. CDR3 bases: TGCAGCGGGGGACAGGGGGTCGACGAGCAGTACTTC. Residues: CSGGQGVDEQYF.

The rearrangement uses TRBV5-1 and TRBJ2-3; D gene uncertain. Germline V gives CDR1 SGHRS, CDR2 YFSETQ. This CDR3 is built from 15 residues. V lost 1 base and J 2 bases, leaving 11 bases between the germline ends. The CDR3 DNA sequence: TGCGCCAGCAGCTTGTTAGACGGAGACACAGATACGCAGTATTTT. As protein: CASSLLDGDTDTQYF.

This clonotype was counted ten times or more. The rearrangement uses TRBV6-1 and TRBJ1-6, with a tentative D call TRBD1 (6 bases). The V end lost 1 base, the J end lost 7 bases, and 11 bases lay between the germline ends. This CDR3 has 15 amino acids. Germline lookup yields CDR1 MNHNS and CDR2 SASEGT. In DNA form, the CDR3 reads TGTGCCAGCAGTGAAGTGACAGGTACGAATTCACCCCTCCACTTT. It yields the protein CASSEVTGTNSPLHF.

Note on this clonotype: A much bigger clone sits one base away, suggesting this may be a read error. The chain joins TRBV9 to TRBJ2-7, with 7 bases fitting TRBD1. Germline V gene data show CDR1 as SGDLS and CDR2 as YYNGEE. There are 13 residues in the CDR3. CDR3 loop: CASGLKGQYEQYF. In nucleotides, the CDR3 is TGCGCCAGCGGCTTGAAGGGACAGTACGAGCAGTACTTC.

This clonotype was counted once. The chain employs TRBV19 and TRBJ2-6, with no clear D. Germline V gene sequence: CDR1 LNHDA, CDR2 SQIVND (reference sequence). V dropped 2 bases and J dropped 0 bases, with 5 bases sitting between them. The CDR3 has 15 amino acids. In DNA form, the CDR3 reads TGTGCCAGTAGTATACGGAGCTCTGGGGCCAACGTCCTGACTTTC. Translating gives CASSIRSSGANVLTF.

This clonotype was counted at least ten times. This chain links TRBV5-8 with TRBJ2-3; possibly TRBD1 for D (5 bases). This CDR3 contains 15 residues. Trimming pared 0 bases from V and 2 bases from J, leaving 10 bases between. Germline V gives CDR1 SGHTS, CDR2 YDEGEE. The CDR3 protein is CASSLDAGYTDTQYF. CDR3 bases: TGTGCCAGCAGCTTGGATGCAGGGTACACAGATACGCAGTATTTT.

This chain links TRBV19 with TRBJ2-7, with 8 bases matching TRBD1. V lost 7 bases and J lost 1; bases outside the gene matches: 12. The CDR3 length is 16 residues. The germline CDR1 and CDR2 sequences are LNHDA and SQIVND (reference sequence). Here the CDR3 reads CASTSPQGAGSYEQYF. The CDR3 DNA reads as TGTGCCAGTACCAGCCCTCAGGGGGCTGGGTCCTACGAGCAGTACTTC.

There are many counts of this clonotype. V gene TRBV20-1 combines with J gene TRBJ2-7; weak D call: TRBD2 (6 bases). Trimming stripped 0 bases from V and 1 base from J, with 10 bases between. There are 14 residues in the CDR3. The germline V gene has CDR1 DFQATT and CDR2 SNEGSKA (reference sequence). This CDR3 is CSARDLGGSYEQYF. Written as DNA, the CDR3 is TGCAGTGCTAGAGATCTGGGGGGATCCTACGAGCAGTACTTC.

This clonotype was seen many times. The J gene is TRBJ1-3, the V gene TRBV4-1, with TRBD1 as a possible D gene (6 bases). This CDR3 comprises 15 residues. The V gene's germline CDR1 is MGHRA and CDR2 YSYEKL. V dropped 0 bases and J dropped 4 bases, with 10 bases sitting between them. CDR3 loop: CASSQDRGAGNTIYF. The CDR3 DNA sequence: TGCGCCAGCAGCCAAGACAGGGGTGCGGGAAACACCATATATTTT.

With regard to this clonotype: It may be a read error: a sequence one base away is much more abundant. This sequence joins TRBV5-1 and TRBJ1-4; 8 bases are a match to TRBD1. This CDR3 is 16 amino acids long. Germline V gene data show CDR1 as SGHRS and CDR2 as YFSETQ. For the CDR3, the DNA is TGCGCCAGCAGCTTGAATAGACAGGGGACGAATGAAGAACTGTTTTTT. Its translation is CASSLNRQGTNEELFF.

A few counts support this clonotype. V usage is TRBV4-3 and J usage is TRBJ1-1; TRBD1 agrees at 9 bases. The CDR3 sequence is 15 residues long. Germline CDR1 reads LGHNA; CDR2 reads YSLEER. V lost 3 bases and J lost 8; bases outside the gene matches: 10. This CDR3 reads CASSHNARQGGEAFF. DNA of the CDR3: TGCGCCAGCAGCCACAACGCCCGACAGGGGGGGGAAGCTTTCTTT.

This clonotype was detected ten times or more. The V gene is TRBV9, the J gene TRBJ1-1, with no clear D. The CDR3 runs 15 residues. From germline, CDR1 is SGDLS and CDR2 YYNGEE. Trimming shortened V by 3 bases and J by 0 bases, and 12 bases separated the two germline ends. CDR3 loop: CASSAGGGVNTEAFF. The DNA for the CDR3 is TGTGCCAGCAGCGCCGGAGGTGGAGTGAACACTGAAGCTTTCTTT. Filled out from reference TRBV9 and TRBJ1-1, the complete variable domain reads DSGVTQTPKHLITATGQRVTLRCSPRSGDLSVYWYQQSLDQGLQFLIQYYNGEERAKGNILERFSAQQFPDLHSELNLSSLELGDSALYFCASSAGGGVNTEAFFGQGTRLTVV.

This clonotype appeared a few times. The gene calls are TRBV20-1 and TRBJ1-6; 7 nucleotides line up with TRBD1. The germline gives CDR1 DFQATT, CDR2 SNEGSKA (reference sequence). The V segment lost 6 bases and the J segment 3 bases; nucleotides outside the gene matches: 8. The CDR3 spans 15 residues. CDR3 in DNA: TGCAGTGCCGGCCCACGGGACAGCTATAATTCACCCCTCCACTTT. Translating gives CSAGPRDSYNSPLHF.

V gene TRBV24-1 combines with J gene TRBJ2-7; 7 bases agree with TRBD1. Trimming cost V 4 bases and J 6 bases; bases outside gene matches: 11. The CDR3 runs 15 residues. Germline CDR1 is KGHDR and CDR2 is SFDVKD. Here the CDR3 reads CATSERGTEPPEQYF. CDR3 in DNA: TGTGCCACCAGTGAGCGAGGGACAGAACCTCCCGAGCAGTACTTC.

The V call is TRBV29-1, the J call TRBJ2-7; 8 bases are shared with TRBD1. This CDR3 is built from 11 residues. The V segment lost 5 bases and the J segment 4 bases; nucleotides outside the gene matches: 1. Germline CDR1 and CDR2: SQVTM and ANQGSEA. The CDR3 DNA follows: TGCAGCGTTACAGGGGGGTACGAGCAGTACTTC. It yields the protein CSVTGGYEQYF.

This clonotype was recorded at least ten times. The chain carries TRBV6-2 or TRBV6-3 and TRBJ1-1; no reliable D call. Trimming stripped 4 bases from V and 11 bases from J, with 14 bases between. The CDR3 consists of 12 residues. Per germline, CDR1 MNHEY and CDR2 SVGEGT. DNA for the CDR3: TGTGCCAGCAGTTTTTCCCCAAGCTTGGCTTTCTTT. As protein: CASSFSPSLAFF.

The rearrangement joins TRBV24-1 to TRBJ1-5; D perhaps matches TRBD1 (5 bases). The germline V gene has CDR1 KGHDR and CDR2 SFDVKD. Trimming cost V 3 bases and J 1 base, with 15 bases left between them. This CDR3 contains 17 residues. CDR3 nucleotide sequence: TGTGCCACCAGTGATGGGACCCAATTTGAAAGCAATCAGCCCCAGCATTTT. Protein product: CATSDGTQFESNQPQHF.

The V gene is TRBV2, the J gene TRBJ1-2; perhaps TRBD1 as D (5 bases). The CDR3 consists of 12 residues. Trimming shortened V by 8 bases and J by 6 bases, and 13 bases separated the two germline ends. Germline V gene data show CDR1 as SNHLY and CDR2 as FYNNEI. The CDR3 DNA follows: TGTGCCAGCTGGGGGAGGGCGAATGGCTACACCTTC. It is translated as CASWGRANGYTF.

This clonotype was counted a few times. This likely comes from a read error, as the CDR3 has no conserved phenylalanine or tryptophan at its end. The limits of the CDR3 on the DNA are not certain, so only TCRdb's listed CDR3 is given. This chain connects TRBV7-9 to TRBJ2-3; the table calls TRBD2, which could not be checked here. Germline V gives CDR1 SEHNR, CDR2 FQNEAQ (reference sequence). The CDR3 sequence runs 12 residues, both termini included. CDR3 amino acids: CASPLLSGDGNY.

This clonotype occurred many times. The J gene is TRBJ2-3, the V gene TRBV5-1; 8 bases are shared with TRBD2. J was trimmed by 0 bases and V by 3 bases; bases with no gene match: 3. The CDR3 is made up of 15 amino acids. Looked up from germline, CDR1 is SGHRS and CDR2 is YFSETQ. The CDR3 is CASSSQRESTDTQYF. CDR3 sequence (DNA): TGCGCCAGCAGCTCTCAGCGGGAGAGCACAGATACGCAGTATTTT. Full variable domain (remainder filled in from reference TRBV5-1 and TRBJ2-3): KAGVTQTPRYLIKTRGQQVTLSCSPISGHRSVSWYQQTPGQGLQFLFEYFSETQRNKGNFPGRFSGRQFSNSRSEMNVSTLELGDSALYLCASSSQRESTDTQYFGPGTRLTVL.

The chain uses TRBV2 and TRBJ1-2; 8 bases align to TRBD1. CDR1 is SNHLY and CDR2 is FYNNEI in the germline V gene. The CDR3 extends over 13 amino acids. Trimming removed 5 bases from V and 8 bases from J; junction bases left unmatched: 7. In DNA, the CDR3 is TGTGCCAGCAGTCAGGGGGCGGCCTGGGGCTACACCTTC. Protein sequence: CASSQGAAWGYTF.

The chain combines TRBV29-1 with TRBJ2-5; the D gene could be TRBD1 or TRBD2 (5 bases each). Germline CDR1 reads SQVTM; CDR2 reads ANQGSEA. Trimming took 3 bases from V and 4 from J, leaving 12 bases between them. There are 13 residues in the CDR3. Here the CDR3 reads CSVESGAGETQYF. CDR3 coding DNA: TGCAGCGTTGAGTCCGGGGCCGGAGAGACCCAGTACTTC. The full variable domain, with the rest looked up from reference TRBV29-1 and TRBJ2-5, is SAVISQKPSRDICQRGTSLTIQCQVDSQVTMMFWYRQQPGQSLTLIATANQGSEATYESGFVIDKFPISRPNLTFSTLTVSNMSPEDSSIYLCSVESGAGETQYFGPGTRLLVL.

This clonotype has a count of ten or more. The chain combines TRBV7-8 with TRBJ2-7; 8 bases line up with TRBD1. Germline V gene data show CDR1 as SGHVS and CDR2 as FQNEAQ. V gave up 2 bases and J gave up 3 bases; unmatched junction bases: 6. The CDR3 totals 15 residues. In DNA, the CDR3 is TGTGCCAGCAGCTTATCGAGCGGACAGGGCTACGAGCAGTACTTC. Its protein product is CASSLSSGQGYEQYF.

The chain carries TRBV6-1 and TRBJ2-2, with 10 bases aligning to TRBD2. Unmatched junction bases numbered 8, after V lost 2 bases and J lost 8 bases. Germline V gene lookup returns CDR1 MNHNS and CDR2 SASEGT. There are 16 residues in the CDR3. The CDR3 region is CASSEWVASGSGELFF. In nucleotides, the CDR3 is TGTGCCAGCAGTGAATGGGTGGCTAGCGGGAGTGGGGAGCTGTTTTTT.

The V and J genes are TRBV2 and TRBJ1-3; D might be TRBD1 (6 bases). There are 14 residues in the CDR3. Germline V gives CDR1 SNHLY, CDR2 FYNNEI. The V end lost 1 base, the J end lost 3 bases, and 7 bases lay between the germline ends. The CDR3 coding sequence is TGTGCCAGCAGTGAAGGGGGGCTTGGAAACACCATATATTTT. This translates into CASSEGGLGNTIYF.

The V call is TRBV2, the J call TRBJ1-2; no reliable D call. The CDR3 has 13 amino acids. The germline gives CDR1 SNHLY, CDR2 FYNNEI. Trimming took 3 bases from V and 3 from J, leaving 8 bases between them. The CDR3 reads CASSDEGYYGYTF. CDR3 DNA: TGTGCCAGCAGTGATGAGGGTTACTATGGCTACACCTTC.

This clonotype was seen at least ten times. This chain links TRBV27 with TRBJ2-5; D not resolved. The CDR3 is 13 residues long. Germline values: CDR1 MNHEY, CDR2 SMNVEV (reference sequence). V lost 5 bases and J lost 5, with 12 bases in between. The CDR3, as DNA: TGTGCCAGCAGTAACGGGCCGTCCGAGACCCAGTACTTC. This codes for CASSNGPSETQYF.